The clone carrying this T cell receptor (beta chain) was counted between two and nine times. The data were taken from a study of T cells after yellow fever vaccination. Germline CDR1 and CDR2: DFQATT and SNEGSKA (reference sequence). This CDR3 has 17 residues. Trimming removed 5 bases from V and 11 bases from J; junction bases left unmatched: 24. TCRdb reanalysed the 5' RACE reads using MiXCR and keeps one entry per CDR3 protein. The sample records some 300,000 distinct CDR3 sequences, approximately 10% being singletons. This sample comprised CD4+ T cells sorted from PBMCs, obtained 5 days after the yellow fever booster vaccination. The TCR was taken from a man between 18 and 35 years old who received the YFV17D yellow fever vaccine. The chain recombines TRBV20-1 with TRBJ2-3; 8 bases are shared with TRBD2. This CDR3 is CSAGAGAGAGVPRMQYF. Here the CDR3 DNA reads TGCAGTGCTGGGGCTGGGGCAGGAGCGGGGGTGCCTAGGATGCAGTATTTT.